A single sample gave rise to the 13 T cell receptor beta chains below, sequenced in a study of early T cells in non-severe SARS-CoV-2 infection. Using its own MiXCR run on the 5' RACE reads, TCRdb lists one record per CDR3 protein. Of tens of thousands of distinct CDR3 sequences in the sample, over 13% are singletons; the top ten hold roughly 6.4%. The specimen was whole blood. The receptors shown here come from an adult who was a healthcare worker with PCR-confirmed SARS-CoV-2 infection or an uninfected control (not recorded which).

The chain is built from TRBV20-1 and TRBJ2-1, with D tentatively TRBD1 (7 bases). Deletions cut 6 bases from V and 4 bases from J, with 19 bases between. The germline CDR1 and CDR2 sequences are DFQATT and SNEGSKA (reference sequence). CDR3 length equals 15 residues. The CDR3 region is CSAVRGTDHYNEQFF. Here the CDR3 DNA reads TGCAGTGCCGTCCGCGGGACAGACCATTACAATGAGCAGTTCTTC.

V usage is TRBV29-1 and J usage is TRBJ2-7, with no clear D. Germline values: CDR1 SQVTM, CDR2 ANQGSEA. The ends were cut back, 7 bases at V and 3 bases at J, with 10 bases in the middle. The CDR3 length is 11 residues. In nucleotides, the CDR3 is TGCAGCGCAGCGCAGGACTACGAGCAGTACTTC. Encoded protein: CSAAQDYEQYF.

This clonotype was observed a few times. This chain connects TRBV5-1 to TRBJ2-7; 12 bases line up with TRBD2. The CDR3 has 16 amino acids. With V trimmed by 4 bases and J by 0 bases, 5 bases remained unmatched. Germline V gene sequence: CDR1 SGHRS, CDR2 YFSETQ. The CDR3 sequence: CASSRTSGGSSYEQYF. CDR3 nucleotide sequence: TGCGCCAGCAGCAGAACTAGCGGGGGGAGCTCCTACGAGCAGTACTTC.

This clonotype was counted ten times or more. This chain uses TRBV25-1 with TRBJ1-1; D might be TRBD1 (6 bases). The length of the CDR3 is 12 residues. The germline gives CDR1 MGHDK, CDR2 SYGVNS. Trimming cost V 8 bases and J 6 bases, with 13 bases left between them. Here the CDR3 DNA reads TGTGCCAGCGGGGCAGGGGCCCCTGAAGCTTTCTTT. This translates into CASGAGAPEAFF.

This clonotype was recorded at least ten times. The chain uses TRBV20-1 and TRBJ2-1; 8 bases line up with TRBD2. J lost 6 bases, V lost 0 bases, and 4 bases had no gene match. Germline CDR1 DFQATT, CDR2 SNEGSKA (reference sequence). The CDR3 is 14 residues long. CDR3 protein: CSARDLAGVNEQFF. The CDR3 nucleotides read TGCAGTGCTAGAGATCTAGCGGGCGTCAATGAGCAGTTCTTC.

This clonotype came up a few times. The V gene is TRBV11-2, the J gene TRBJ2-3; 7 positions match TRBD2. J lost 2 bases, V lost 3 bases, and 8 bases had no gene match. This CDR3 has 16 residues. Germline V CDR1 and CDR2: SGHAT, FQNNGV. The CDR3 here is CASSFLGSGITDTQYF. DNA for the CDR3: TGTGCCAGCAGCTTTCTGGGGAGCGGGATCACAGATACGCAGTATTTT.

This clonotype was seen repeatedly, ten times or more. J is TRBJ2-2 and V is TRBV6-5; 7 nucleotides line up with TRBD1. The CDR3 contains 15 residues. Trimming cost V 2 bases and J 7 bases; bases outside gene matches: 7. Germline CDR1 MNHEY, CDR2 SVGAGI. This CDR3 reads CASSYNDRAGGELFF. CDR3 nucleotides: TGTGCCAGCAGTTACAACGACAGGGCTGGCGGGGAGCTGTTTTTT.

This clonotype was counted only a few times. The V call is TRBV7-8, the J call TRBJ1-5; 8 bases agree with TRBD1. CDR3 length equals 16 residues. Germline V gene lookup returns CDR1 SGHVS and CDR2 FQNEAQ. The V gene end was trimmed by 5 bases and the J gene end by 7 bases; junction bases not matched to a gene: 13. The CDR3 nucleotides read TGTGCCAGCAGCCCCATTAGGCAGGGGGCATGGCAGCCCCAGCATTTT. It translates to CASSPIRQGAWQPQHF.

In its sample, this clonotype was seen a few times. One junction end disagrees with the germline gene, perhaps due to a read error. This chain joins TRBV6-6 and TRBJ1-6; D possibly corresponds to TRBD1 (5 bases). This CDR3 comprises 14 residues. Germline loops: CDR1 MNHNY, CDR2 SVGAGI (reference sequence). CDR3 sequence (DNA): TGTGCCAGCAGTTACCAGGGCATAAGATCACCCCTCCCTTTT. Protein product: CASSYQGIRSPLPF.

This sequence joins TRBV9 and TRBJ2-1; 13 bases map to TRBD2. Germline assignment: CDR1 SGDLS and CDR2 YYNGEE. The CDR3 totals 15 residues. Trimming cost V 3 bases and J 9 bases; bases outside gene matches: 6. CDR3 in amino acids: CASSAGLAGVGEQFF. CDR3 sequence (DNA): TGTGCCAGCAGCGCCGGACTAGCGGGAGTGGGTGAGCAGTTCTTC. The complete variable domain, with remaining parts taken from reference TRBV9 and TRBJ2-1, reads DSGVTQTPKHLITATGQRVTLRCSPRSGDLSVYWYQQSLDQGLQFLIQYYNGEERAKGNILERFSAQQFPDLHSELNLSSLELGDSALYFCASSAGLAGVGEQFFGPGTRLTVL.

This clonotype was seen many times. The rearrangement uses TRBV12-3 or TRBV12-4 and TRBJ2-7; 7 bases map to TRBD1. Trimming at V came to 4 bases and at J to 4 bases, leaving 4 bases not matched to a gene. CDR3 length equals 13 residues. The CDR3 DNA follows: TGTGCCAGCAGTTCCGGGACAGTGTACGAGCAGTACTTC. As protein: CASSSGTVYEQYF.

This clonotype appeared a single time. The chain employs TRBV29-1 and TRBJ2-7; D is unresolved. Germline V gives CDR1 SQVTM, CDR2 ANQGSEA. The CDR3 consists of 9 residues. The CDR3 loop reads CNALYEQYF. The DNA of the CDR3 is TGCAACGCACTCTACGAGCAGTACTTC.

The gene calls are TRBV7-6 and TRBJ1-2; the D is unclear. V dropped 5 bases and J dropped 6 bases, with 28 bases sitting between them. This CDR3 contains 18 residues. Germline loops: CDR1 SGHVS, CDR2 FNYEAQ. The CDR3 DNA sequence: TGTGCCAGCAGCCCTTCCGCCAGCACCAGGCTCTACAGCAATGGCTACACCTTC. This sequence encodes CASSPSASTRLYSNGYTF.